These 18 T cell receptor beta chains were sequenced from one sample in a study of blood T cell repertoires in COVID-19. The protocol was immunoSEQ multiplex PCR, while the TCRdb copy is restricted to in-frame clones and leaves out a portion. The profile shows fewer than 350,000 clones, roughly 90% of them singletons. Specimen: PBMCs or T cells enriched from blood (not recorded which). These receptors all come from a woman under 40 who had recovered from COVID-19.

This sequence joins TRBV10-3 and TRBJ2-4; 7 nucleotides line up with TRBD1. This CDR3 is built from 17 residues. Germline V CDR1 and CDR2: ENHRY, SYGVKD. J lost 1 base, V lost 0 bases, and 6 bases had no gene match. The CDR3 coding sequence is TGTGCCATCAGTGAGTCAGGGGGCGACGGGGCCAAAAACATTCAGTACTTC. It encodes CAISESGGDGAKNIQYF.

This chain connects TRBV9 to TRBJ2-1; 8 nucleotides agree with TRBD1. Trimming at V came to 3 bases and at J to 3 bases, leaving 2 bases not matched to a gene. This CDR3 region has 14 residues. Germline V gene data show CDR1 as SGDLS and CDR2 as YYNGEE. The DNA of the CDR3 is TGTGCCAGCAGCGGGGGACAGGTCTACAATGAGCAGTTCTTC. As protein: CASSGGQVYNEQFF.

The chain is built from TRBV6-5 and TRBJ2-7; the D gene is possibly TRBD2 (6 bases). With 1 base removed from V and 9 bases from J, the gap between germline ends came to 7 bases. Looked up from germline, CDR1 is MNHEY and CDR2 is SVGAGI. This CDR3 has 11 residues. CDR3 residues: CASSYWGVQYF. In DNA, the CDR3 is TGTGCCAGCAGTTACTGGGGGGTGCAGTACTTC.

The rearrangement uses TRBV7-9 and TRBJ2-7, with D possibly matching TRBD1 (5 bases). V lost 4 bases and J lost 5, with 21 bases in between. Germline CDR1 is SEHNR and CDR2 is FQNEAQ (reference sequence). The CDR3 totals 16 residues. The CDR3 region has the DNA TGTGCCAGCAGCTCGCCTCAATCAAGGGGCACCCACGAGCAGTACTTC. It codes for CASSSPQSRGTHEQYF.

The CDR3 protein is CASSVSGRAVKGEETQYF. For the CDR3, the DNA is TGTGCCAGCAGTGTCAGCGGGAGGGCCGTGAAGGGGGAAGAGACCCAGTACTTC. This sequence joins TRBV2 and TRBJ2-5; 10 nucleotides line up with TRBD2. V dropped 4 bases and J dropped 3; count of bases not matched to a gene: 14. This CDR3 has 18 amino acids. The germline CDR1 and CDR2 sequences are SNHLY and FYNNEI.

The rearrangement links TRBV19 to TRBJ1-2; D unclear. Looked up from germline, CDR1 is LNHDA and CDR2 is SQIVND (reference sequence). The CDR3 extends over 13 amino acids. Trimming removed 6 bases at V and 3 bases at J, with 11 bases between. This chain's CDR3 is CASSLAVYYGYTF. CDR3 DNA sequence: TGTGCCAGTAGCTTAGCGGTCTACTATGGCTACACCTTC.

V is TRBV7-3 and J is TRBJ2-2; 11 bases are a match to TRBD2. V lost 5 bases, J lost 6 bases, and 8 bases stayed unmatched. The CDR3 runs 16 residues. In germline, CDR1 is SGHTA, CDR2 FQGTGA. The CDR3 reads CASSPGTSGAAGELFF. In DNA, the CDR3 is TGTGCCAGCAGCCCCGGGACTAGCGGAGCAGCCGGGGAGCTGTTTTTT. The whole variable domain, filled in from reference TRBV7-3 and TRBJ2-2, reads GAGVSQTPSNKVTEKGKYVELRCDPISGHTALYWYRQSLGQGPEFLIYFQGTGAADDSGLPNDRFFAVRPEGSVSTLKIQRTERGDSAVYLCASSPGTSGAAGELFFGEGSRLTVL.

The CDR3 nucleotides read TGTGCCAGCTCAGCGAACAGGGTTAACTATGGCTACACCTTC. It encodes CASSANRVNYGYTF. The chain is built from TRBV18 and TRBJ1-2, with D possibly TRBD1 on 6 matching bases. The CDR3 totals 14 residues. Germline lookup yields CDR1 KGHSH and CDR2 LQKENI. V lost 5 bases and J 1 base, leaving 11 bases between the germline ends.

The J gene is TRBJ1-5, the V gene TRBV6-5, with 7 bases identical to TRBD1. V was clipped by 6 bases and J by 3 bases; unmatched bases: 8. Germline assignment: CDR1 MNHEY and CDR2 SVGAGI. This CDR3 has 15 residues. This CDR3 is CASSSRQGNNQPQHF. DNA for the CDR3: TGTGCCAGCAGCTCCAGACAGGGCAACAATCAGCCCCAGCATTTT.

The V and J genes are TRBV2 and TRBJ2-1; 13 nucleotides match TRBD2. Trimming cost V 7 bases and J 12 bases; bases outside gene matches: 9. The length of the CDR3 is 14 residues. Germline V gene lookup returns CDR1 SNHLY and CDR2 FYNNEI. The CDR3 spells CASTGLAGVARQFF. DNA for the CDR3: TGTGCCAGCACCGGACTAGCGGGAGTTGCTAGGCAGTTCTTC.

This chain uses TRBV5-1 with TRBJ2-1; 8 bases map to TRBD2. V lost 4 bases and J lost 8; bases outside the gene matches: 17. This CDR3 contains 17 residues. Germline lookup yields CDR1 SGHRS and CDR2 YFSETQ. CDR3 nucleotides: TGCGCCAGCAGCATCGATCGGTTAGGGACTAGTTTCTATGAGCAGTTCTTC. The encoded protein is CASSIDRLGTSFYEQFF.

This chain uses TRBV24-1 with TRBJ2-5; TRBD2 matches at 11 bases. V lost 10 bases, J lost 1 base, and 7 bases stayed unmatched. The germline CDR1 and CDR2 sequences are KGHDR and SFDVKD. The CDR3 extends over 15 amino acids. The CDR3 sequence is CATSGGGILQETQYF. The CDR3 coding sequence is TGTGCCACTAGCGGGGGGGGAATCCTCCAAGAGACCCAGTACTTC.

The V call is TRBV5-1, the J call TRBJ1-2; no clear D. Germline loops: CDR1 SGHRS, CDR2 YFSETQ. The V end lost 6 bases, the J end lost 2 bases, and 14 bases lay between the germline ends. The CDR3 contains 14 residues. The CDR3 protein is CASKNAQANYGYTF. CDR3 coding DNA: TGCGCCAGCAAGAACGCGCAGGCAAACTATGGCTACACCTTC.

V is TRBV27 and J is TRBJ2-3, with 7 bases lining up with TRBD1. This CDR3 has 19 amino acids. Germline trimming cut 4 bases from V and 1 base from J; bases unmatched to any gene: 17. Germline V gene data show CDR1 as MNHEY and CDR2 as SMNVEV (reference sequence). The CDR3 DNA is TGTGCCAGCAGTTCCTCCATCGGACAGGTTTTGAGGGGCACAGATACGCAGTATTTT. Translation gives CASSSSIGQVLRGTDTQYF.

The rearrangement joins TRBV5-4 to TRBJ2-3; tentative D call: TRBD2 (5 bases). The CDR3 extends over 16 amino acids. The V gene's germline CDR1 is SGHNT and CDR2 YYREEE (reference sequence). V lost 3 bases and J 0 bases, leaving 14 bases between the germline ends. The CDR3 here is CASSSPTGESTDTQYF. CDR3 DNA: TGTGCCAGCAGCTCCCCCACTGGGGAGAGCACAGATACGCAGTATTTT. Variable domain in full (rest from reference TRBV5-4 and TRBJ2-3): ETGVTQSPTHLIKTRGQQVTLRCSSQSGHNTVSWYQQALGQGPQFIFQYYREEENGRGNFPPRFSGLQFPNYSSELNVNALELDDSALYLCASSSPTGESTDTQYFGPGTRLTVL.

The rearrangement joins TRBV3-1 (or the pseudogene TRBV3-2) to TRBJ2-3, with D possibly matching TRBD2 (6 bases). The germline gives CDR1 LGHDT, CDR2 YNNKEL (reference sequence). V lost 0 bases and J lost 3, with 19 bases in between. This CDR3 comprises 18 residues. This CDR3 is CASSQDWDFWAKTDTQYF. CDR3 DNA: TGTGCCAGCAGCCAAGATTGGGACTTTTGGGCGAAGACAGATACGCAGTATTTT.

V usage is TRBV28 and J usage is TRBJ1-5; no clear D. Per germline, CDR1 MDHEN and CDR2 SYDVKM. This CDR3 is 18 amino acids long. V lost 5 bases and J lost 3, with 23 bases in between. CDR3 nucleotides: TGTGCCAGCAGTCTCTATTCATGGACTGACCGCCACAATCAGCCCCAGCATTTT. The encoded protein is CASSLYSWTDRHNQPQHF. Full variable domain (remainder filled in from reference TRBV28 and TRBJ1-5): DVKVTQSSRYLVKRTGEKVFLECVQDMDHENMFWYRQDPGLGLRLIYFSYDVKMKEKGDIPEGYSVSREKKERFSLILESASTNQTSMYLCASSLYSWTDRHNQPQHFGDGTRLSIL.

V and J are TRBV19 and TRBJ2-1; TRBD1 matches at 7 bases. Trimming took 7 bases from V and 5 from J; bases not matched to a gene: 8. CDR3 size: 14 residues. In germline, CDR1 is LNHDA, CDR2 SQIVND (reference sequence). CDR3 sequence: CASTRDRINNEQFF. The CDR3 DNA sequence: TGTGCCAGTACAAGGGACAGAATTAACAATGAGCAGTTCTTC.